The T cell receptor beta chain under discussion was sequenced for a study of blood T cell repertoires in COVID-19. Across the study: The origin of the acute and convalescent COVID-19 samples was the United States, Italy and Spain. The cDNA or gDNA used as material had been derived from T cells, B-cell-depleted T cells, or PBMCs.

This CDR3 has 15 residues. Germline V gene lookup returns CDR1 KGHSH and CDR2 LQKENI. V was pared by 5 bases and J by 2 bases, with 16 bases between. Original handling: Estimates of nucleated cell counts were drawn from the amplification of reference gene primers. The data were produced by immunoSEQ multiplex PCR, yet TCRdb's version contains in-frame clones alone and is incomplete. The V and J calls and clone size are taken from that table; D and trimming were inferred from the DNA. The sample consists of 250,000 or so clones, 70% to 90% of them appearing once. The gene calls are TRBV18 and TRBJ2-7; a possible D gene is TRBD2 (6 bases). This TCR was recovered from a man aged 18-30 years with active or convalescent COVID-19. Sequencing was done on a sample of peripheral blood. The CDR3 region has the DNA TGTGCCAGCTCAGGGATTCCTAGCGTTCCCTACGAGCAGTACTTC. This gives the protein CASSGIPSVPYEQYF.